These 6 T cell receptor beta chains originate from one sample sequenced in a study of cytomegalovirus exposure and HLA in healthy donors. In the PCR, 60 Vbeta and 13 Jbeta primers were used. Using immunoSEQ multiplex PCR, the repertoire was profiled, and TCRdb retains in-frame clones only, with some absent. The sample yields under 200,000 clones, around 83% seen once. Specimen: PBMCs. Receptors originate from a girl aged 2 to 9 in good health and CMV-seropositive.

The chain combines TRBV9 with TRBJ2-3, with TRBD1 identical over 7 bases. V lost 4 bases and J lost 0; bases outside the gene matches: 8. Per the germline V gene, CDR1 is SGDLS and CDR2 is YYNGEE. The CDR3 contains 16 residues. The chain's CDR3 is CASSPGTAPSTDTQYF. The CDR3 DNA is TGTGCCAGCAGCCCTGGGACAGCCCCTAGCACAGATACGCAGTATTTT. The whole variable domain, filled in from reference TRBV9 and TRBJ2-3, reads DSGVTQTPKHLITATGQRVTLRCSPRSGDLSVYWYQQSLDQGLQFLIQYYNGEERAKGNILERFSAQQFPDLHSELNLSSLELGDSALYFCASSPGTAPSTDTQYFGPGTRLTVL.

The genes are TRBV10-3 and TRBJ1-1; D gene uncertain. Germline V CDR1 and CDR2: ENHRY, SYGVKD. CDR3 length equals 13 residues. V dropped 1 base and J dropped 2 bases, with 5 bases sitting between them. The CDR3 DNA follows: TGTGCCATCAGTGAGTTCAAAAACACTGAAGCTTTCTTT. Translated: CAISEFKNTEAFF.

The chain recombines TRBV7-8 with TRBJ2-1; D may be TRBD2 (5 bases). The CDR3 covers 13 residues. The germline CDR1 and CDR2 sequences are SGHVS and FQNEAQ. With 5 bases removed from V and 2 bases from J, the gap between germline ends came to 7 bases. The CDR3 region has the DNA TGTGCCAGCAGCGACGGGACCTACAATGAGCAGTTCTTC. It translates to CASSDGTYNEQFF.

J is TRBJ2-3 and V is TRBV28; 8 bases line up with TRBD2. The V segment lost 6 bases and the J segment 6 bases; nucleotides outside the gene matches: 8. CDR3 size: 14 residues. The germline gives CDR1 MDHEN, CDR2 SYDVKM. DNA for the CDR3: TGTGCCAGCAGCCAGACTAGCGTCGTGGATACGCAGTATTTT. Translating it yields CASSQTSVVDTQYF.

The chain links TRBV7-9 to TRBJ1-3, with D uncertain. Germline values: CDR1 SEHNR, CDR2 FQNEAQ (reference sequence). The CDR3 runs to 11 residues. V was shortened by 11 bases and J by 0 bases, with 5 bases between the two germline ends. CDR3 DNA: TGTGCCTTGAGCTCTGGAAACACCATATATTTT. This gives the protein CALSSGNTIYF.

In regard to this clone: Other DNA sequences in the sample encode the same CDR3. CDR3 DNA sequence: TGCAGCGCCTACCTCGCCGGGACAGGGGGCGCTGGGGAAAAACTGTTTTTT. It encodes CSAYLAGTGGAGEKLFF. V gene TRBV29-1 combines with J gene TRBJ1-4; 12 nucleotides match TRBD1. This CDR3 is 17 amino acids long. Germline loops: CDR1 SQVTM, CDR2 ANQGSEA. V trimming: 7 bases; J trimming: 8 bases; junction bases outside the gene matches: 17.